The source of this T cell receptor (beta chain) is a study of blood T cells in healthy people across ages. Study findings and constraints: Roughly linearly, TCR beta diversity per million T cells fell as age increased.

Every donor provided roughly 10 milliliters of peripheral blood. With each sample, at least 6 micrograms of total RNA were extracted. For the second PCR, which ran for about 6 to 11 cycles, a sample-barcoded 5' primer and a J-beta primer mix were used. A template-switch adaptor containing 12 random nucleotides labeled each cDNA molecule. In TCRdb, the 5' RACE reads were re-called with MiXCR into one record per CDR3 protein. The table includes 1 million to 1.2 million distinct CDR3 sequences, about two fifths detected once. As to this clonotype: Its antigen is not identified.

Germline V gene data show CDR1 as MNHNS and CDR2 as SASEGT. V lost 1 base and J lost 8, with 11 bases in between. The CDR3 consists of 14 residues. The rearrangement joins TRBV6-1 to TRBJ1-4; D might be TRBD1 (5 bases). Sequences were obtained from blood. This receptor was obtained from a man aged 18 to 30 in good health. This chain's CDR3 is CASSEDGAGEKLFF. The CDR3 bases are TGTGCCAGCAGTGAAGACGGGGCCGGGGAAAAACTGTTTTTT.